The present entry profiles one TCR beta chain with its context. It was cDNA, reverse transcribed from extracted RNA, that served as the sequencing template. Measured with immunoSEQ multiplex PCR; TCRdb has only the in-frame clones, and not every one. This sample has hundreds of thousands of clones, with 57% found just once. This entry comes from a study of CD8+ T cells in alopecia areata. The overall study: Tofacitinib therapy lasting 6 to 18 months was followed by 6 months off drug.

Germline values: CDR1 SQVTM, CDR2 ANQGSEA. The V gene end was trimmed by 7 bases and the J gene end by 7 bases; junction bases not matched to a gene: 15. The CDR3 consists of 15 residues. This sample comprised CD4+ T cells sorted from blood, obtained at week 0. The sequence was obtained from a human donor with alopecia areata. This chain connects TRBV29-1 to TRBJ2-1, with TRBD1 identical over 8 bases. Here the CDR3 reads CSAARGITGGNEQFF. DNA for the CDR3: TGCAGCGCCGCTAGGGGCATAACAGGGGGGAATGAGCAGTTCTTC.